This entry concerns a single T cell receptor (beta chain). Its antigen is still unknown. The sample belongs to a study of blood T cells in healthy people across ages. The study's findings and limits: As age increased, TCR beta diversity per million T cells fell in a roughly linear fashion.

This CDR3 comprises 18 residues. Trimming removed 3 bases from V and 2 bases from J; junction bases left unmatched: 11. Next came a second PCR, run for roughly 6 to 11 cycles, which used a sample-barcoded 5' primer along with a J-beta primer mix. Each cDNA molecule was tagged by a template-switch adaptor that had 12 random nucleotides. TCRdb ran MiXCR on the 5' RACE reads and lists one entry per CDR3 protein. The sample yields 850,000 to 1,000,000 distinct CDR3 sequences, around 48% seen once. The TCR comes from a man younger than 45 in good health. The sequenced sample was blood. The chain joins TRBV12-3 or TRBV12-4 to TRBJ2-3, with 10 bases identical to TRBD1. In nucleotides, the CDR3 is TGTGCCAGCAGTTTTCAACCCCCGGGACAGGGGATCACAGATACGCAGTATTTT. Translation gives CASSFQPPGQGITDTQYF.